These 15 T cell receptor beta chains share one sample of origin, sequenced in a study of OX40 agonist ivuxolimab in advanced cancers. Here immunoSEQ multiplex PCR was the method, and the copy in TCRdb shows in-frame clones only, minus some. The sample consists of 50,000 to 75,000 clones, approximately 90% of them appearing once. The source material was CD4+ or CD8+ T cells sorted from blood, sampled in a trial of the OX40 agonist ivuxolimab. These receptors originate from an adult with an advanced solid tumor such as melanoma, head and neck, liver or kidney cancer.

The chain couples TRBV6-6 to TRBJ2-1; unclear D gene. Germline V gene data show CDR1 as MNHNY and CDR2 as SVGAGI (reference sequence). The CDR3 sequence is 11 residues long. Trimming shortened V by 4 bases and J by 6 bases, and 4 bases separated the two germline ends. The CDR3 nucleotides are TGTGCCAGCAGTTCTGGCAATGAGCAGTTCTTC. This encodes CASSSGNEQFF.

The DNA of the CDR3 is TGTGCCAGCAGCTACAGGGAGGTCTACGAGCAGTACTTC. It translates to CASSYREVYEQYF. The V call is TRBV13, the J call TRBJ2-7; D could derive from TRBD1 or TRBD2 (6 bases each). Germline V gene lookup returns CDR1 PRHDT and CDR2 FYEKMQ (reference sequence). Trimming shortened V by 4 bases and J by 3 bases, and 10 bases separated the two germline ends. There are 13 residues in the CDR3.

The rearrangement links TRBV6-1 to TRBJ1-1; D call uncertain. This CDR3 contains 13 residues. The V gene lost 6 bases and the J gene lost 4 bases, with 12 bases spanning the gap. The germline gives CDR1 MNHNS, CDR2 SASEGT. The CDR3 DNA reads as TGTGCCAGCAGCGCCTTAAAACTCACTGAAGCTTTCTTT. Translated: CASSALKLTEAFF.

The chain combines TRBV9 with TRBJ2-7, with TRBD1 identical over 9 bases. Looked up from germline, CDR1 is SGDLS and CDR2 is YYNGEE. The V gene end was trimmed by 0 bases and the J gene end by 0 bases; junction bases not matched to a gene: 4. CDR3 length equals 16 residues. Here the CDR3 reads CASSVDWGQGSYEQYF. The CDR3 DNA reads TGTGCCAGCAGCGTAGATTGGGGACAGGGCTCCTACGAGCAGTACTTC.

The V call is TRBV7-9, the J call TRBJ1-6; D remains ambiguous. CDR1 and CDR2 (germline): SEHNR, FQNEAQ (reference sequence). V was trimmed by 4 bases and J by 11 bases, leaving 9 bases between them. This CDR3 comprises 12 residues. In DNA, the CDR3 is TGTGCCAGCAGCTCTTTTGGGACACCCCTCCACTTT. Amino acid sequence: CASSSFGTPLHF.

This rearrangement joins TRBV2 to TRBJ1-2; D is ambiguous. Germline-derived CDR1 and CDR2 are SNHLY and FYNNEI. The V end was cut by 9 bases, the J end by 1 base, with 12 bases between. The CDR3 has 13 residues. The DNA for the CDR3 is TGTGCCAGATACCCGACTGATAACTATGGCTACACCTTC. Its translation is CARYPTDNYGYTF.

The chain is built from TRBV4-1 and TRBJ1-2; the D gene is possibly TRBD1 (6 bases). The germline gives CDR1 MGHRA, CDR2 YSYEKL. CDR3 length: 15 residues. Trimming cost V 0 bases and J 2 bases, with 10 bases left between them. The CDR3 DNA follows: TGCGCCAGCAGCCAAGATGAGGGGGGAAACTATGGCTACACCTTC. This translates into CASSQDEGGNYGYTF.

This chain links TRBV5-1 with TRBJ1-1; 9 bases line up with TRBD1. Per germline, CDR1 SGHRS and CDR2 YFSETQ. The CDR3 has 16 residues. V shed 4 bases, J shed 0 bases, and the junction held 7 bases outside the gene matches. The CDR3 here is CASSGTGRGMNTEAFF. CDR3 DNA: TGCGCCAGCAGCGGGACAGGGAGAGGAATGAACACTGAAGCTTTCTTT.

The chain employs TRBV9 and TRBJ2-5, with D perhaps matching TRBD1 or TRBD2 (5 bases each). V lost 4 bases and J 5 bases, leaving 18 bases between the germline ends. Germline V gene sequence: CDR1 SGDLS, CDR2 YYNGEE. This CDR3 comprises 15 residues. The chain's CDR3 is CASSLGDPARETQYF. CDR3 bases: TGTGCCAGCAGCCTGGGGGACCCCGCTAGGGAGACCCAGTACTTC.

With respect to this clone: The same CDR3 is also encoded by other DNA sequences in this sample. The chain combines TRBV19 with TRBJ1-5; D unresolved. Per the germline V gene, CDR1 is LNHDA and CDR2 is SQIVND (reference sequence). Trimming cost V 3 bases and J 0 bases, with 9 bases left between them. CDR3 length: 15 residues. DNA for the CDR3: TGTGCCAGTAGTATGGGCCAGTATAGCAATCAGCCCCAGCATTTT. Protein: CASSMGQYSNQPQHF. The full variable domain, with the rest looked up from reference TRBV19 and TRBJ1-5, is DGGITQSPKYLFRKEGQNVTLSCEQNLNHDAMYWYRQDPGQGLRLIYYSQIVNDFQKGDIAEGYSVSREKKESFPLTVTSAQKNPTAFYLCASSMGQYSNQPQHFGDGTRLSIL.

This chain uses TRBV14 with TRBJ1-5, with unresolved D. CDR1 is SGHDN and CDR2 is FVKESK in the germline V gene. V was trimmed by 3 bases and J by 6 bases, leaving 9 bases between them. This CDR3 has 13 residues. The CDR3 coding sequence is TGTGCCAGCAGCCAGACCCCTGGTCAGCCCCAGCATTTT. As protein: CASSQTPGQPQHF.

This chain links TRBV6-5 with TRBJ2-5; the D gene is possibly TRBD2 (6 bases). V lost 1 base, J lost 3 bases, and 9 bases lay in between. The germline gives CDR1 MNHEY, CDR2 SVGAGI. The CDR3 loop spans 14 amino acids. The CDR3 sequence: CASSYFGGEETQYF. DNA of the CDR3: TGTGCCAGCAGTTACTTCGGGGGAGAAGAGACCCAGTACTTC.

The CDR3, as DNA: TGTGCCAGCAGTCCACCGACAGGGATCACTGAAGCTTTCTTT. Translation: CASSPPTGITEAFF. The J gene is TRBJ1-1, the V gene TRBV6-5; 7 nucleotides align to TRBD1. The CDR3 is made up of 14 amino acids. V lost 5 bases to trimming and J lost 4 bases; unmatched junction nucleotides: 7. Germline V gene sequence: CDR1 MNHEY, CDR2 SVGAGI.

The rearrangement uses TRBV7-9 and TRBJ1-3; D is unresolved. V was cut by 1 base and J by 4 bases, with 8 bases left in between. Germline CDR1 and CDR2: SEHNR and FQNEAQ (reference sequence). This CDR3 is built from 14 residues. As DNA, the CDR3 is TGTGCCAGCAGCTTAGGACCGTGGGGAAACACCATATATTTT. Its translation is CASSLGPWGNTIYF.

The CDR3 is CASSLGQNQPQHF. As DNA, the CDR3 is TGTGCCAGCAGCTTGGGACAGAATCAGCCCCAGCATTTT. The gene calls are TRBV13 and TRBJ1-5; 7 bases align to TRBD1. The CDR3 is 13 amino acids. V dropped 3 bases and J dropped 4; count of bases not matched to a gene: 0. Looked up from germline, CDR1 is PRHDT and CDR2 is FYEKMQ (reference sequence).